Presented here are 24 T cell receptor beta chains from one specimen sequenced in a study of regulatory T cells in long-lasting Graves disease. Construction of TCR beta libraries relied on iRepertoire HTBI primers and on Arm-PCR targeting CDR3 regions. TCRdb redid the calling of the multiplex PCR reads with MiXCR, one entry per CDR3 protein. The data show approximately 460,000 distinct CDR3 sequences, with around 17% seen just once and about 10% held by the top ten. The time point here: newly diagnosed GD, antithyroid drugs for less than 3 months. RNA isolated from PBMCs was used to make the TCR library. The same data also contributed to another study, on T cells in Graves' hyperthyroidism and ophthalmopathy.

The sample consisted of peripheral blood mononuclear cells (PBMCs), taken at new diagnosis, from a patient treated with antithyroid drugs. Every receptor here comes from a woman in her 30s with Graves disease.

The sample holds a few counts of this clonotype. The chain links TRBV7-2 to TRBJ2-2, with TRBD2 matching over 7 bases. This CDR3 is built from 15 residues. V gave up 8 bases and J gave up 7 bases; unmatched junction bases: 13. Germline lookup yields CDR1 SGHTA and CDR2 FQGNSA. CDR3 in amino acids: CASFPRRTRSGELFF. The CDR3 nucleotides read TGTGCCAGCTTCCCCCGGCGGACTAGGAGCGGGGAGCTGTTTTTT.

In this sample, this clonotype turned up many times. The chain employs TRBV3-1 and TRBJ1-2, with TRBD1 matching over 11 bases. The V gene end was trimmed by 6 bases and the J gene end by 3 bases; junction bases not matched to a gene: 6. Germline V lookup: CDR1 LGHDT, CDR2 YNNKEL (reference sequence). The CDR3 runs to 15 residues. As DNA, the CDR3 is TGTGCCAGCAGTTCGGACAGGGGGCTCGACTATGGCTACACCTTC. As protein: CASSSDRGLDYGYTF.

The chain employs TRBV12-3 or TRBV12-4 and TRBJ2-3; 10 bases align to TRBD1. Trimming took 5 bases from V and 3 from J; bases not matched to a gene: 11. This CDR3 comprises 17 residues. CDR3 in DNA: TGTGCCAGCAGTCCAACCGGGACAGGGGTACAGACAGATACGCAGTATTTT. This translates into CASSPTGTGVQTDTQYF.

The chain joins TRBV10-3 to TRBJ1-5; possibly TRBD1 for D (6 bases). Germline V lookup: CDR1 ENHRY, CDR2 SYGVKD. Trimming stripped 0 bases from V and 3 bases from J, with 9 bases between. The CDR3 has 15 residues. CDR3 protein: CAISESDSDNQPQHF. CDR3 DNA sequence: TGTGCCATCAGTGAGTCGGACAGTGACAATCAGCCCCAGCATTTT.

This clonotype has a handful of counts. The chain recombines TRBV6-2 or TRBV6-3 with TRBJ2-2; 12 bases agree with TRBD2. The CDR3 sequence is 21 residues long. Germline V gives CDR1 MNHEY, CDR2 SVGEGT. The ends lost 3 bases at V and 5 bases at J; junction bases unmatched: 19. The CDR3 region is CASSYQVGFVLAGGGTGELFF. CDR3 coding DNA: TGTGCCAGCAGTTATCAGGTCGGCTTTGTACTAGCGGGAGGAGGGACCGGGGAGCTGTTTTTT.

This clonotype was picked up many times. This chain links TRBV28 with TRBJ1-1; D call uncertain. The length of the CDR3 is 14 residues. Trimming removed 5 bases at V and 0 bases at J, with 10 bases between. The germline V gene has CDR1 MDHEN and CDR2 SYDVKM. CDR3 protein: CASSLGNMNTEAFF. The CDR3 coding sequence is TGTGCCAGCAGTCTCGGTAACATGAACACTGAAGCTTTCTTT.

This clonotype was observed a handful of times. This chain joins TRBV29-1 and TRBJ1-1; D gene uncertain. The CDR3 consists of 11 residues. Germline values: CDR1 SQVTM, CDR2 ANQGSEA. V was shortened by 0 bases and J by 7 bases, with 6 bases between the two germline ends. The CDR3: CSVEDLREAFF. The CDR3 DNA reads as TGCAGCGTTGAAGATTTGCGTGAAGCTTTCTTT.

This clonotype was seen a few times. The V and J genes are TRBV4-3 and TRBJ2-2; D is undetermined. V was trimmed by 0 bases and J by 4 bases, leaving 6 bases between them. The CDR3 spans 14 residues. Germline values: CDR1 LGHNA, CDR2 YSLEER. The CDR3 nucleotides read TGCGCCAGCAGCCAAGAGTACAGCACCGGGGAGCTGTTTTTT. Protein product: CASSQEYSTGELFF.

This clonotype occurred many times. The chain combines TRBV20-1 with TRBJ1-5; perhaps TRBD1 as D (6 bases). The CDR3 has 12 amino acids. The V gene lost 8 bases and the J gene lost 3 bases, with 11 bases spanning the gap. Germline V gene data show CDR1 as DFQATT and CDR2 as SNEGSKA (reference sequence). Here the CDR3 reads CSIGGTNQPQHF. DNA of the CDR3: TGCAGTATAGGGGGAACCAATCAGCCCCAGCATTTT.

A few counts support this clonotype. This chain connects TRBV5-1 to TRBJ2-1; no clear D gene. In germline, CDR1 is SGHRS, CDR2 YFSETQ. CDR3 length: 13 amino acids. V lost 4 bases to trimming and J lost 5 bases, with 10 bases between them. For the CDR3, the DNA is TGCGCCAGCAGCCCTCAGACCAACAATGAGCAGTTCTTC. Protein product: CASSPQTNNEQFF. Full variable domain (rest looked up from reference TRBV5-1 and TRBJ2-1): KAGVTQTPRYLIKTRGQQVTLSCSPISGHRSVSWYQQTPGQGLQFLFEYFSETQRNKGNFPGRFSGRQFSNSRSEMNVSTLELGDSALYLCASSPQTNNEQFFGPGTRLTVL.

CDR3 amino acids: CASSYWTDQPQHF. DNA for the CDR3: TGCGCCAGCAGCTACTGGACAGATCAGCCCCAGCATTTT. V is TRBV5-1 and J is TRBJ1-5, with a tentative D call TRBD1 (6 bases). V was trimmed by 3 bases and J by 5 bases, leaving 9 bases between them. Germline V lookup: CDR1 SGHRS, CDR2 YFSETQ. This CDR3 has 13 residues. The variable domain in full, completed from reference TRBV5-1 and TRBJ1-5, reads KAGVTQTPRYLIKTRGQQVTLSCSPISGHRSVSWYQQTPGQGLQFLFEYFSETQRNKGNFPGRFSGRQFSNSRSEMNVSTLELGDSALYLCASSYWTDQPQHFGDGTRLSIL.

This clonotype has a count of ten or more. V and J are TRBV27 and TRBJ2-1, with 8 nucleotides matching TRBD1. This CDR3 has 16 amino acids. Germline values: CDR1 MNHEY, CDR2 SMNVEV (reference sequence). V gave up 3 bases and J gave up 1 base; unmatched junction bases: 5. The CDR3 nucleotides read TGTGCCAGCAGTTTGAAGACAGGGGATTCCTACAATGAGCAGTTCTTC. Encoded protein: CASSLKTGDSYNEQFF.

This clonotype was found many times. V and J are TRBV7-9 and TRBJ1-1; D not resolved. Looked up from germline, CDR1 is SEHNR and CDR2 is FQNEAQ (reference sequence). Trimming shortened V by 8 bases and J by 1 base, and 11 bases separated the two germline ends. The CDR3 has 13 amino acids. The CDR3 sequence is CASSQDGNTEAFF. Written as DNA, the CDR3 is TGTGCCAGCTCGCAGGACGGGAACACTGAAGCTTTCTTT.

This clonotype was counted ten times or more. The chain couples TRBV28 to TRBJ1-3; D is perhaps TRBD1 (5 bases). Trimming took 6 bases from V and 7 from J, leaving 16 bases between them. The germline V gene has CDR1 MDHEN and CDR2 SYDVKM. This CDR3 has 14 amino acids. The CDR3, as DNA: TGTGCCAGCAGCTCCCGACAGTTCTCGAACACCATATATTTT. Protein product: CASSSRQFSNTIYF.

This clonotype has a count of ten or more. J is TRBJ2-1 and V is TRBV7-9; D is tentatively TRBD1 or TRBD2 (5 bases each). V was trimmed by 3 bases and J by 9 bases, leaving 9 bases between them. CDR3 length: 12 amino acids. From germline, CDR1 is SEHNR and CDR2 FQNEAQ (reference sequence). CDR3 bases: TGTGCCAGCAGCTTCGGGGCAACTGAGCAGTTCTTC. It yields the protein CASSFGATEQFF. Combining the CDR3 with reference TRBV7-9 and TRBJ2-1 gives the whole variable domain DTGVSQNPRHKITKRGQNVTFRCDPISEHNRLYWYRQTLGQGPEFLTYFQNEAQLEKSRLLSDRFSAERPKGSFSTLEIQRTEQGDSAMYLCASSFGATEQFFGPGTRLTVL.

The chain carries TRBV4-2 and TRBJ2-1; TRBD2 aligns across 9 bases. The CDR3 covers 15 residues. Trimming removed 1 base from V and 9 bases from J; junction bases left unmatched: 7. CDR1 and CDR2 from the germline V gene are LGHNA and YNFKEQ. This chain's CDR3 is CASSQGSGRQVEQFF. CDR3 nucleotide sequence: TGTGCCAGCAGCCAAGGCAGCGGGAGGCAGGTTGAGCAGTTCTTC.

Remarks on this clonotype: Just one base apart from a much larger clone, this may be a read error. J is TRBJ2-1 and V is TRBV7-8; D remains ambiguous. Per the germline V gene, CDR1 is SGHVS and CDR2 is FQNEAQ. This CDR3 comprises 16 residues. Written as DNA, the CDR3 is TGTGCCAGCAGCTTAGTACTCTTGACCTCCTACAATGAGCGGTTCTTC. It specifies CASSLVLLTSYNERFF.

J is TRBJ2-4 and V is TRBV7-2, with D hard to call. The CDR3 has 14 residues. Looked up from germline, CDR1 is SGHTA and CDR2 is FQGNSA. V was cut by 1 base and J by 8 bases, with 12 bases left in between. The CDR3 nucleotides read TGTGCCAGCAGCTTAGGCCGCAACAAGGACATTCAGTACTTC. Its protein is CASSLGRNKDIQYF.

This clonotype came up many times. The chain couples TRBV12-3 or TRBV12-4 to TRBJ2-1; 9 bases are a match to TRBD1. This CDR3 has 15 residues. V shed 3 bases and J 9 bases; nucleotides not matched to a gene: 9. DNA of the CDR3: TGTGCCAGCAGTTTTGAGGGGACAGGGAGTGGTGAGCAGTTCTTC. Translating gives CASSFEGTGSGEQFF.

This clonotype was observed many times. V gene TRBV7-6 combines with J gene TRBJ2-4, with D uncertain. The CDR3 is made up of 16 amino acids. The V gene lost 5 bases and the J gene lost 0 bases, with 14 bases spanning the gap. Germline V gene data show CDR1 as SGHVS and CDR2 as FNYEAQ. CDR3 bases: TGTGCCAGCAGCGAACAATATCGCGGAGCCAAAAACATTCAGTACTTC. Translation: CASSEQYRGAKNIQYF.

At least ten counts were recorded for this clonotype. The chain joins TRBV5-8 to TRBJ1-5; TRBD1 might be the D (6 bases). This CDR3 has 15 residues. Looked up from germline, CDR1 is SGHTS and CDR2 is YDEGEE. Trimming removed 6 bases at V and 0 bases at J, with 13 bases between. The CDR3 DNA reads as TGTGCCAGCACGGGGGGGCAATATAGCAATCAGCCCCAGCATTTT. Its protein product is CASTGGQYSNQPQHF.

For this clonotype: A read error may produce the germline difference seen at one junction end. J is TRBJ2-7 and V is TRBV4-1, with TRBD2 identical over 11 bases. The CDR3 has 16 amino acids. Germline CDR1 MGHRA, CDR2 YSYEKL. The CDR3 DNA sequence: TGTGCCAGCGGCCGCTTTAGCGGGGGGGATTCCTACGAGCAGTACTTC. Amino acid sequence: CASGRFSGGDSYEQYF.

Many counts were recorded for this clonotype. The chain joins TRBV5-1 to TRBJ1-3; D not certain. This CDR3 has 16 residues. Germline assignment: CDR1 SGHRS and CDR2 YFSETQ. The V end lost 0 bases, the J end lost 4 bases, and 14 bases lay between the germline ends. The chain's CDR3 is CASSLAIGSGGNTIYF. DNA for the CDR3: TGCGCCAGCAGCTTGGCCATCGGATCCGGGGGAAACACCATATATTTT.

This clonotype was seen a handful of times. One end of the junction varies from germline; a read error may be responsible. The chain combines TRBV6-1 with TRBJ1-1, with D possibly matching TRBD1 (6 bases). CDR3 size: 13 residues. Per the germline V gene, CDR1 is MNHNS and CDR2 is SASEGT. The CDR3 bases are TGTGCCAGCAGCCGCGACAGGAACGCTGAAGCTTTCTTT. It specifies CASSRDRNAEAFF.